The 21 T cell receptor beta chains below come from one sample, sequenced in a study of identifying expanded T cells in peripheral blood. Measured with immunoSEQ multiplex PCR; TCRdb has only the in-frame clones, and not every one. The sample includes over 75,000 clones, about 87% of them seen just once. Sequencing was carried out using blood. The receptors come from a person aged 18 to 70 in good health.

The V gene is TRBV5-4, the J gene TRBJ1-1; 9 bases fit TRBD1. After removal of 4 bases from V and 5 bases from J, the junction contained 9 bases not matched to a gene. The V gene's germline CDR1 is SGHNT and CDR2 YYREEE (reference sequence). The CDR3 length is 15 residues. CDR3 sequence reads: CASSPTDRGGTEAFF. The CDR3 coding sequence is TGTGCCAGCAGCCCTACCGACAGGGGGGGAACTGAAGCTTTCTTT.

This chain links TRBV14 with TRBJ2-7; 8 positions agree with TRBD2. After removal of 0 bases from V and 4 bases from J, the junction contained 11 bases not matched to a gene. Germline CDR1 reads SGHDN; CDR2 reads FVKESK. This CDR3 region has 17 residues. In DNA, the CDR3 is TGTGCCAGCAGCCAAGATAGGCGCGGGGGGCCAGGTTACGAGCAGTACTTC. Its protein product is CASSQDRRGGPGYEQYF.

The chain joins TRBV11-2 to TRBJ2-2; weak D call: TRBD2 (6 bases). The germline CDR1 and CDR2 sequences are SGHAT and FQNNGV. The CDR3 has 15 residues. Trimming took off 0 bases at V and 5 bases at J, with 10 bases between the two ends. The CDR3 is CASSLDAAGTGELFF. DNA for the CDR3: TGTGCCAGCAGCTTAGATGCGGCGGGGACCGGGGAGCTGTTTTTT.

The chain uses TRBV6-1 and TRBJ1-1; the D is unclear. This CDR3 comprises 12 residues. The germline V and J ends were trimmed by 4 bases and 7 bases, with 10 bases remaining between them. Germline loops: CDR1 MNHNS, CDR2 SASEGT. The CDR3 coding sequence is TGTGCCAGCAGTGGGGTCGGGGATGAAGCTTTCTTT. It codes for CASSGVGDEAFF.

The chain joins TRBV7-2 to TRBJ2-7; possible D gene TRBD1, 6 bases. This CDR3 comprises 14 residues. V was shortened by 1 base and J by 3 bases, with 10 bases between the two germline ends. The germline gives CDR1 SGHTA, CDR2 FQGNSA. The CDR3 loop is CASSLGGQLYEQYF. CDR3 nucleotides: TGTGCCAGCAGCTTAGGGGGGCAGCTCTACGAGCAGTACTTC.

V and J are TRBV18 and TRBJ2-5, with D possibly TRBD1 on 5 matching bases. V was shortened by 4 bases and J by 2 bases, with 14 bases between the two germline ends. This CDR3 spans 15 amino acids. Germline V gene data show CDR1 as KGHSH and CDR2 as LQKENI. The DNA of the CDR3 is TGTGCCAGCTCACAAAGCTGGACACGGCAAGAGACCCAGTACTTC. Translating it yields CASSQSWTRQETQYF.

The genes are TRBV6-4 and TRBJ2-3; TRBD1 might be the D (5 bases). V dropped 2 bases and J dropped 0 bases, with 9 bases sitting between them. In germline, CDR1 is MRHNA, CDR2 SNTAGT. CDR3 size: 15 residues. CDR3 coding DNA: TGTGCCAGCAGTGACACGGCAGGGAGCACAGATACGCAGTATTTT. Its protein is CASSDTAGSTDTQYF.

The V gene is TRBV6-5, the J gene TRBJ1-6; possible D gene TRBD1, 6 bases. V was shortened by 5 bases and J by 14 bases, with 16 bases between the two germline ends. Germline-derived CDR1 and CDR2 are MNHEY and SVGAGI. The CDR3 is made up of 13 amino acids. The CDR3 DNA reads TGTGCCAGCAGTCCCGCGACAGGCGGGGCCCTCCACTTT. This translates into CASSPATGGALHF.

CDR3 region: CASSVTGYGYTF. The CDR3 DNA reads as TGTGCCAGCAGTGTCACAGGCTATGGCTACACCTTC. V and J are TRBV6-5 and TRBJ1-2; D is perhaps TRBD1 (5 bases). This CDR3 has 12 residues. V was pared by 5 bases and J by 4 bases, with 8 bases between. Per the germline V gene, CDR1 is MNHEY and CDR2 is SVGAGI.

This rearrangement joins TRBV5-6 to TRBJ2-3; D may correspond to TRBD1 or TRBD2 (5 bases each). This CDR3 is 17 amino acids long. The V end lost 2 bases, the J end lost 4 bases, and 20 bases lay between the germline ends. Germline loops: CDR1 SGHDT, CDR2 YYEEEE. The CDR3 sequence: CASSLSGYSGGADTQYF. CDR3 coding DNA: TGTGCCAGCAGCTTATCTGGTTATTCTGGGGGAGCAGATACGCAGTATTTT.

The genes are TRBV28 and TRBJ2-3; 13 nucleotides line up with TRBD2. Germline CDR1 is MDHEN and CDR2 is SYDVKM. The CDR3 length is 17 residues. With V trimmed by 5 bases and J by 2 bases, 7 bases remained unmatched. The CDR3 DNA follows: TGTGCCAGCAGTCCGCTGGGACTAGCGGGAATCACAGATACGCAGTATTTT. Its translation: CASSPLGLAGITDTQYF.

The chain uses TRBV7-9 and TRBJ1-4; D is unresolved. CDR3 size: 16 residues. V was pared by 3 bases and J by 2 bases, with 13 bases between. Germline CDR1 reads SEHNR; CDR2 reads FQNEAQ (reference sequence). The CDR3 here is CASSFYGDGTNEKLFF. The CDR3 DNA reads as TGTGCCAGCAGCTTTTATGGGGATGGCACTAATGAAAAACTGTTTTTT.

The chain couples TRBV6-4 to TRBJ2-5, with 13 positions matching TRBD2. CDR1 and CDR2 (germline): MRHNA, SNTAGT. The CDR3 has 15 amino acids. V lost 3 bases, J lost 5 bases, and 3 bases stayed unmatched. Here the CDR3 reads CASSELAGGPETQYF. Here the CDR3 DNA reads TGTGCCAGCAGTGAACTAGCGGGGGGGCCGGAGACCCAGTACTTC.

This chain joins TRBV4-1 and TRBJ1-2, with D perhaps TRBD1 (6 bases). Trimming removed 2 bases at V and 3 bases at J, with 13 bases between. Germline lookup yields CDR1 MGHRA and CDR2 YSYEKL. This CDR3 region has 15 residues. DNA for the CDR3: TGCGCCAGCAGCCAACTTAGGAGGGGGGACTATGGCTACACCTTC. Translated: CASSQLRRGDYGYTF.

The chain is built from TRBV21-1 and TRBJ2-3; TRBD2, the D gene given by the table, was not confirmed from the DNA. TRBV21-1 constitutes a pseudogene. The CDR3 runs to 16 residues. CDR3 nucleotide sequence: TGTGCCAGCAGCAAAGGGTGCCTAGCGGGCCGGGATACGCAGTATTTT. Translation: CASSKGCLAGRDTQYF.

V usage is TRBV30 and J usage is TRBJ2-3, with 7 positions matching TRBD2. The CDR3 is made up of 14 amino acids. The V and J ends lost 6 bases and 1 base, in that order; junction bases with no gene match: 7. Germline-derived CDR1 and CDR2 are GTSNPN and SVGIG (reference sequence). The chain's CDR3 is CACNGAGGTDTQYF. CDR3 DNA sequence: TGTGCCTGCAACGGGGCGGGGGGCACAGATACGCAGTATTTT.

This clone has more than one count but fewer than ten. The chain joins TRBV6-1 to TRBJ1-2; D unresolved. Germline assignment: CDR1 MNHNS and CDR2 SASEGT. Between the trimmed V and J ends, which lost 7 bases and 4 bases, there was a span of 19 bases. This CDR3 is built from 15 residues. This CDR3 is CASTPKPDSGYGYTF. Written as DNA, the CDR3 is TGTGCCAGCACCCCTAAACCGGATAGTGGCTATGGCTACACCTTC.

The chain joins TRBV27 to TRBJ1-2, with 7 positions matching TRBD1. Germline loops: CDR1 MNHEY, CDR2 SMNVEV (reference sequence). The ends lost 6 bases at V and 0 bases at J; junction bases unmatched: 4. This CDR3 is 14 amino acids long. The CDR3 region is CASRGTASNYGYTF. CDR3 bases: TGTGCCAGCAGGGGGACAGCCTCTAACTATGGCTACACCTTC.

The rearrangement uses TRBV5-6 and TRBJ1-2, with D tentatively TRBD1 (5 bases). The CDR3 length is 15 residues. Germline-derived CDR1 and CDR2 are SGHDT and YYEEEE. Trimming pared 2 bases from V and 3 bases from J, leaving 14 bases between. The CDR3 here is CASSLPGGKDYGYTF. For the CDR3, the DNA is TGTGCCAGCAGCTTACCGGGGGGGAAGGACTATGGCTACACCTTC.

The CDR3, as DNA: TGTGCCAGCAGTGCGTTGCAGGGGGGCACCGGGGAGCTGTTTTTT. Protein sequence: CASSALQGGTGELFF. The chain links TRBV2 to TRBJ2-2; perhaps TRBD1 as D (7 bases). Trimming cost V 4 bases and J 4 bases, with 13 bases left between them. Germline CDR1 SNHLY, CDR2 FYNNEI. This CDR3 comprises 15 residues.

The genes are TRBV5-1 and TRBJ2-3; D not resolved. This CDR3 has 15 residues. Germline V gene lookup returns CDR1 SGHRS and CDR2 YFSETQ. V was clipped by 3 bases and J by 0 bases, with 11 bases between them. Here the CDR3 reads CASSSTASSTDTQYF. In DNA form, the CDR3 reads TGCGCCAGCAGCTCCACAGCATCTAGCACAGATACGCAGTATTTT.